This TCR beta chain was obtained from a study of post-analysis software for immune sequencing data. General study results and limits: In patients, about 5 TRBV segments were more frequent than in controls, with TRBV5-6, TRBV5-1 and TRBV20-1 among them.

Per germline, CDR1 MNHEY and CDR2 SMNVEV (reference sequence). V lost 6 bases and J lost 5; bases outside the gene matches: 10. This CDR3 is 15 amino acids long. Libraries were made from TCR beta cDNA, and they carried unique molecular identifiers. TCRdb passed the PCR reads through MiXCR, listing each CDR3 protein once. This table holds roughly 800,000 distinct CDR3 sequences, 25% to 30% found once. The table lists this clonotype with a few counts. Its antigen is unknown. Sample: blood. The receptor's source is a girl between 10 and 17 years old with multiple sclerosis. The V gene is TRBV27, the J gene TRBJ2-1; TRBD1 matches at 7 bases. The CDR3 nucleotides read TGTGCCAGCAGGGGCGAACAGGGGTGGCACAATGAGCAGTTCTTC. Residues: CASRGEQGWHNEQFF.